This paragraph covers one TCR beta chain sequence. Its specificity is not known. The unexposed donors gave CD4+ T cells in about 2011-2018, prior to COVID-19. Isolation of CD4+ T cells took place after less than twelve days in culture. As cell numbers allowed, unexposed-donor CD4+ T cells faced SARS-CoV-2 S/N and four cold-coronavirus spikes. Fresh IL-2 medium replaced half the medium on days 3 and 7. The V gene's germline CDR1 is SNHLY and CDR2 FYNNEI. The CDR3 length is 13 residues. V lost 7 bases and J 1 base, leaving 10 bases between the germline ends. Profiled with immunoSEQ multiplex PCR; TCRdb holds only in-frame clones, not every one. Of about 18,000 clones listed, about 80% are singletons. This sample was taken from a study of CD4 T cells in relation to SARS-CoV-2 and coronaviruses. Across the study: ViraFEST: approximately eleven-day antigen culture of PBMCs, then TCR beta CDR3 sequencing. Study observations and caveats: Monoreactive clones expanded significantly more to SARS-CoV-2 than crossreactive clones did.

Sequenced input: CD4+ T cells from PBMCs, cultured in vitro. This TCR came from a human donor in good health. The chain joins TRBV2 to TRBJ1-1; D uncertain. Here the CDR3 reads CASKADSNTEAFF. As DNA, the CDR3 is TGTGCCAGCAAGGCGGATTCGAACACTGAAGCTTTCTTT.